What follows is one TCR beta chain and its context. What this receptor recognizes is not known. Base qualities were left out, and no much larger clone turns up one base away. This record belongs to a study of Ad26.COV2.S vaccination and SARS-CoV-2 variants (dated by TCRdb to the early 2020s). As for the study more broadly: Sequencing of the TCRbeta repertoire served to evaluate the specificity and breadth of SARS-CoV-2-reactive T cell receptors following Ad26.COV2.S vaccination. A total of some 30 samples were included in the TCR-sequenced set, comprising some 20 Ad26.COV2.S vaccine recipients, 5 placebo recipients and 8 SARS-CoV-2 convalescent individuals. The research as a whole found: Spike-specific TCR breadth was higher in Ad26.COV2.S recipients than in placebo recipients (P = 0.0014). Non-spike TCR breadth was comparable between vaccine and placebo recipients, consistent with the vaccine containing only spike. After vaccination, substantial breadth of spike-specific CD8+ and CD4+ T cell responses was reported. The authors noted that the TCR breadth and depth analyses may have underestimated total T cell responses.

This specimen's time point label, per the study, means: individuals recovered from natural SARS-CoV-2 infection. TCRbeta CDR3 regions were sequenced with the immunoSEQ Assay. After extraction, genomic DNA underwent amplification by bias-controlled multiplex PCR, followed by high-throughput sequencing. As for how the authors treated the data: Collapsing and filtering of sequences were performed to quantify the absolute abundance of each unique TCRbeta CDR3 region. T cell fraction was estimated by normalization of TCRbeta template counts to usable DNA, with usable DNA being measured through amplification of reference genes present in all nucleated cells. Repertoire TCRs were annotated as SARS-CoV-2-specific by exact matching of V gene, CDR3 amino acid sequence and J gene to a known reactive TCR set. The reference SARS-CoV-2 TCR set came from MIRA and was filtered for enrichment in COVID-19-positive ImmuneCODE repertoires, removing public or cross-reactive TCRs. Based on the MIRA antigens, annotated TCRs were further analysed at the level of specific ORF or position within ORF. Breadth was defined as the number of annotated unique rearrangements divided by the total number of unique productive rearrangements, and depth was defined as the summed frequency of the annotated unique rearrangements. TCR breadth was compared between groups using two-sided Wilcoxon rank-sum tests. Not all clones reach the TCRdb copy of this immuneACCESS table, which keeps in-frame sequences only. Checked studies attribute under half of the gap to unresolved V genes and leave the rest unexplained. Clone size and the V and J calls come from that table; the DNA yielded D and trimming. The sample table holds around 100,000 clones, of which under 90% were seen once. The top ten clonotypes cover more than 15% of the sample.

Inclusive of the bounding cysteine and phenylalanine, the CDR3 is 13 residues long. Only the CDR3 DNA stays, 39 bases, in frame from base 1. V is reduced by 5 bases and J by 8 bases, leaving a spacing of 15 bases between them. From a lookup of the germline V gene, CDR1 and CDR2 are MNHEY and SVGAGI. This clonotype originated in a human donor who had recovered from COVID-19. The starting material was peripheral blood, obtained after recovery from COVID-19. The chain employs TRBV6-5 and TRBJ1-2, with the D segment identity uncertain. The DNA sequence follows: TGTGCCAGCAGTAGCGCGGGAGGTCGGGGCTACACCTTC. Its protein is CASSSAGGRGYTF.